Below are 27 T cell receptor beta chains sequenced from a single sample in a study of OX40 agonist ivuxolimab in advanced cancers. Libraries were prepared by immunoSEQ multiplex PCR; TCRdb keeps only in-frame clonotypes and omits some of them. The sample yields 65,000 to 75,000 clones, around 86% seen once. The sequencing here drew on CD4+ or CD8+ T cells sorted from blood, taken in a trial of the OX40 agonist ivuxolimab. These receptors came from an adult with an advanced solid tumor such as melanoma, head and neck, liver or kidney cancer.

The V call is TRBV30, the J call TRBJ2-7, with a possible D match to TRBD2 (6 bases). Germline loops: CDR1 GTSNPN, CDR2 SVGIG (reference sequence). The CDR3 runs to 14 residues. The germline V and J ends were trimmed by 1 base and 2 bases, with 12 bases remaining between them. The DNA of the CDR3 is TGTGCCTGGAGTGGAGAGGGACTCCCCTACGAGCAGTACTTC. Encoded protein: CAWSGEGLPYEQYF.

This chain uses TRBV2 with TRBJ2-3; tentatively, D is TRBD2 (5 bases). The germline V gene encodes CDR1 SNHLY and CDR2 FYNNEI. The CDR3 sequence is 16 residues long. V lost 0 bases and J 4 bases, leaving 14 bases between the germline ends. In DNA form, the CDR3 reads TGTGCCAGCAGTGAAGCGCCTTCGGGGTTGGCAGATACGCAGTATTTT. Residues: CASSEAPSGLADTQYF.

This sequence joins TRBV6-6 and TRBJ2-3, with 8 bases matching TRBD2. Germline V gene sequence: CDR1 MNHNY, CDR2 SVGAGI (reference sequence). The CDR3 contains 15 residues. The V and J ends lost 2 bases and 2 bases, in that order; junction bases with no gene match: 3. The CDR3 DNA reads TGTGCCAGCAGTTACGGCGGGGGGTCCACAGATACGCAGTATTTT. This sequence encodes CASSYGGGSTDTQYF.

CDR3 loop: CAISRQESYEQYF. The CDR3, as DNA: TGTGCCATCAGTAGACAGGAGTCCTACGAGCAGTACTTC. The rearrangement uses TRBV10-3 and TRBJ2-7; the D gene is possibly TRBD1 (6 bases). Germline loops: CDR1 ENHRY, CDR2 SYGVKD. This CDR3 is built from 13 residues. V lost 5 bases and J lost 1, with 9 bases in between.

The rearrangement links TRBV30 to TRBJ2-1; a possible D gene is TRBD2 (6 bases). Germline CDR1 and CDR2: GTSNPN and SVGIG (reference sequence). The CDR3 is 14 residues long. The ends were cut back, 0 bases at V and 7 bases at J, with 13 bases in the middle. Here the CDR3 reads CAWSVQWGRNEQFF. As DNA, the CDR3 is TGTGCCTGGAGTGTACAGTGGGGGAGGAATGAGCAGTTCTTC.

V and J are TRBV2 and TRBJ1-2; 10 bases agree with TRBD1. In germline, CDR1 is SNHLY, CDR2 FYNNEI. The CDR3 spans 14 residues. The ends lost 6 bases at V and 7 bases at J; junction bases unmatched: 8. The CDR3 here is CASSILTGGSGYTF. The CDR3 DNA sequence: TGTGCCAGCAGCATCTTGACAGGGGGCAGTGGCTACACCTTC.

This chain links TRBV28 with TRBJ1-5; 7 nucleotides align to TRBD1. V shed 6 bases, J shed 5 bases, and the junction held 1 base outside the gene matches. Germline loops: CDR1 MDHEN, CDR2 SYDVKM. The CDR3 has 12 amino acids. CDR3 region: CASRQGYQPQHF. Written as DNA, the CDR3 is TGTGCCAGCAGACAGGGGTATCAGCCCCAGCATTTT.

The V gene is TRBV30, the J gene TRBJ1-2; D is undetermined. Trimming shortened V by 3 bases and J by 7 bases, and 18 bases separated the two germline ends. Germline values: CDR1 GTSNPN, CDR2 SVGIG (reference sequence). The CDR3 is made up of 14 amino acids. The CDR3 loop is CAWSLVARVSGYTF. For the CDR3, the DNA is TGTGCCTGGAGCCTTGTCGCTCGGGTGTCTGGCTACACCTTC.

This sequence joins TRBV5-4 and TRBJ2-1, with 10 positions matching TRBD2. The CDR3 is 15 residues long. The ends lost 4 bases at V and 6 bases at J; junction bases unmatched: 7. Germline V gene sequence: CDR1 SGHNT, CDR2 YYREEE (reference sequence). The CDR3 sequence: CASSEAGGPGNEQFF. The CDR3 nucleotides are TGTGCCAGCAGCGAAGCGGGGGGGCCCGGCAATGAGCAGTTCTTC.

This sequence joins TRBV18 and TRBJ1-4, with 7 bases aligning to TRBD1. Germline V gene data show CDR1 as KGHSH and CDR2 as LQKENI. This CDR3 region has 16 residues. V was pared by 5 bases and J by 4 bases, with 10 bases of the junction left unmatched. DNA for the CDR3: TGTGCCAGCTCATCCCTACAGGGGCGGAATAATGAAAAACTGTTTTTT. Translated: CASSSLQGRNNEKLFF.

The gene calls are TRBV28 and TRBJ2-7; the D call may be TRBD1 or TRBD2 (6 bases each). CDR3 length equals 15 residues. V lost 3 bases and J lost 0, with 12 bases in between. Germline lookup yields CDR1 MDHEN and CDR2 SYDVKM. The CDR3 coding sequence is TGTGCCAGCAGTTTGGGGGCGGGGTACTCCTACGAGCAGTACTTC. Translating it yields CASSLGAGYSYEQYF.

The chain has TRBV30 and TRBJ2-6, with 12 nucleotides matching TRBD2. This CDR3 spans 17 amino acids. Per the germline V gene, CDR1 is GTSNPN and CDR2 is SVGIG (reference sequence). The V gene end was trimmed by 2 bases and the J gene end by 3 bases; junction bases not matched to a gene: 5. CDR3 sequence: CAWSRLAGGHGANVLTF. CDR3 nucleotide sequence: TGTGCCTGGAGTAGGCTAGCGGGGGGGCATGGGGCCAACGTCCTGACTTTC.

V and J are TRBV9 and TRBJ1-4; no clear D gene. The length of the CDR3 is 16 residues. The ends were cut back, 3 bases at V and 8 bases at J, with 20 bases in the middle. The germline CDR1 and CDR2 sequences are SGDLS and YYNGEE. Here the CDR3 reads CASSGPLTGVGEKLFF. CDR3 sequence (DNA): TGTGCCAGCAGCGGACCTCTCACCGGGGTAGGAGAAAAACTGTTTTTT.

The chain uses TRBV7-6 and TRBJ2-5; possible D gene TRBD2, 5 bases. Trimming stripped 4 bases from V and 3 bases from J, with 15 bases between. Per the germline V gene, CDR1 is SGHVS and CDR2 is FNYEAQ. The CDR3 loop spans 15 amino acids. The CDR3 nucleotides are TGTGCCAGCAGCTCCTTTGCTCGAGCGGAAGAGACCCAGTACTTC. It specifies CASSSFARAEETQYF.

This clone occurred a few times. The chain recombines TRBV4-2 with TRBJ1-1, with D maybe TRBD1 (5 bases). The CDR3 is 13 amino acids. V was trimmed by 4 bases and J by 4 bases, leaving 10 bases between them. Germline V gene data show CDR1 as LGHNA and CDR2 as YNFKEQ. CDR3 bases: TGTGCCAGCAGCCCGATTAGGGGCACTGAAGCTTTCTTT. Translated, it gives CASSPIRGTEAFF.

The V call is TRBV10-3, the J call TRBJ2-1, with 8 bases matching TRBD2. The CDR3 covers 15 residues. V lost 6 bases to trimming and J lost 5 bases; unmatched junction nucleotides: 9. The germline V gene has CDR1 ENHRY and CDR2 SYGVKD. The CDR3 nucleotides are TGTGCCATCAGGATCAGCGGGGGAGCCAACAATGAGCAGTTCTTC. It codes for CAIRISGGANNEQFF.

V is TRBV27 and J is TRBJ2-1; no firm D call. This CDR3 is built from 15 residues. V lost 5 bases to trimming and J lost 6 bases, with 17 bases between them. Germline V gene data show CDR1 as MNHEY and CDR2 as SMNVEV (reference sequence). The CDR3 DNA reads TGTGCCAGCAGTCGTCGTCAAACCTCTAGCAATGAGCAGTTCTTC. Translated, it gives CASSRRQTSSNEQFF.

CDR3 region: CASSLGQEHEQYF. CDR3 nucleotide sequence: TGTGCCAGCAGCCTCGGACAGGAGCACGAGCAGTACTTC. This chain links TRBV28 with TRBJ2-7, with 7 bases fitting TRBD1. This CDR3 comprises 13 residues. V lost 6 bases, J lost 5 bases, and 7 bases stayed unmatched. CDR1 is MDHEN and CDR2 is SYDVKM in the germline V gene.

V and J are TRBV28 and TRBJ1-2; D perhaps matches TRBD1 (5 bases). V lost 4 bases and J lost 4, with 10 bases in between. Germline lookup yields CDR1 MDHEN and CDR2 SYDVKM. This CDR3 has 13 amino acids. CDR3 coding DNA: TGTGCCAGCAGTTCAGGGTTTTCCTATGGCTACACCTTC. Its protein is CASSSGFSYGYTF.

This clone appeared once. The V gene is TRBV21-1, the J gene TRBJ2-3; TRBD1 reflects the table's D call only, with no check against the DNA. TRBV21-1 is a recognized pseudogene. The CDR3 loop spans 16 amino acids. CDR3 sequence reads: CASSKVCQGSTDTQYF. CDR3 coding DNA: TGTGCCAGCAGCAAAGTGTGCCAGGGGAGCACAGATACGCAGTATTTT.

V is TRBV19 and J is TRBJ2-2, with 13 bases matching TRBD2. The CDR3 is made up of 15 amino acids. Trimming cost V 9 bases and J 6 bases; bases outside gene matches: 7. The germline V gene has CDR1 LNHDA and CDR2 SQIVND (reference sequence). CDR3 bases: TGTGCCAGCTTAAGGACTAGCGGGAGCCCCGGGGAGCTGTTTTTT. The encoded protein is CASLRTSGSPGELFF.

The gene calls are TRBV2 and TRBJ2-3; D call uncertain. The CDR3 length is 12 residues. Germline loops: CDR1 SNHLY, CDR2 FYNNEI. V gave up 11 bases and J gave up 0 bases, with 9 bases separating them. The CDR3 sequence: CARRLSTDTQYF. For the CDR3, the DNA is TGTGCCCGACGACTTAGCACAGATACGCAGTATTTT.

V is TRBV28 and J is TRBJ2-1; 9 bases fit TRBD2. The CDR3 runs to 14 residues. CDR1 MDHEN and CDR2 SYDVKM come from the germline V gene. V lost 8 bases and J lost 3; bases outside the gene matches: 5. The CDR3 DNA reads TGTGCCAGCCTGACTAGCGGAGTCTACAATGAGCAGTTCTTC. Translating it yields CASLTSGVYNEQFF.

This chain joins TRBV7-9 and TRBJ2-7, with 9 nucleotides matching TRBD2. V shed 5 bases and J 3 bases; nucleotides not matched to a gene: 5. CDR1 is SEHNR, CDR2 FQNEAQ, per germline (reference sequence). This CDR3 is built from 14 residues. The CDR3 sequence is CASSALAGVYEQYF. In DNA form, the CDR3 reads TGTGCCAGCAGCGCACTAGCGGGCGTCTACGAGCAGTACTTC.

The genes are TRBV28 and TRBJ2-2; TRBD2 matches 10 bases. The V segment lost 6 bases and the J segment 5 bases; nucleotides outside the gene matches: 9. The CDR3 loop spans 16 amino acids. Germline CDR1 and CDR2: MDHEN and SYDVKM. The chain's CDR3 is CASSKLAGFATGELFF. The CDR3 DNA reads as TGTGCCAGCAGCAAACTAGCGGGATTTGCGACCGGGGAGCTGTTTTTT.

The rearrangement joins TRBV28 to TRBJ1-2, with TRBD1 matching 7 bases. The CDR3 sequence is 11 residues long. Germline loops: CDR1 MDHEN, CDR2 SYDVKM. Losses at the gene ends were 6 bases for V and 10 bases for J; bases not matched to a gene: 5. The CDR3 here is CASSQGGDYTF. CDR3 DNA: TGTGCCAGCAGCCAGGGGGGGGACTACACCTTC.

The chain couples TRBV4-2 to TRBJ2-7; 8 bases fit TRBD1. Germline assignment: CDR1 LGHNA and CDR2 YNFKEQ. With V trimmed by 1 base and J by 5 bases, 4 bases remained unmatched. This CDR3 comprises 14 residues. In DNA form, the CDR3 reads TGTGCCAGCAGCCAAGGGACAGGGATCCACGAGCAGTACTTC. Translation gives CASSQGTGIHEQYF.